This TCR beta chain was identified in a study of T-cell memory formation after mild COVID-19. The germline CDR1 and CDR2 sequences are SGHTA and FQGNSA. V was clipped by 6 bases and J by 2 bases, with 11 bases between them. CDR3 length: 14 residues. Notes on the study in general: Researchers could not confirm that second-wave clones peaking on day 37 targeted SARS-CoV-2. That cross-reactive memory joined was suggested by some responding clones appearing in pre-infection memory.

TCR alpha and TCR beta cDNA libraries carrying sample barcodes and UMIs were produced by 5'RACE using constant-segment primers. TCRdb redid the calling of the 5' RACE reads with MiXCR, one entry per CDR3 protein. The sample holds some 190,000 distinct CDR3 sequences, around 17% seen once. Concerning this clonotype itself: Its antigen is undetermined.

The chain links TRBV7-2 to TRBJ2-1; no reliable D call. The sequence was collected from an adult woman who had mild COVID-19 (a few samples of this study predate the infection). Cell type and time point are not known. The specimen was PBMCs or a T cell subset sorted from them (not recorded which). CDR3 loop: CASSERAPYNEQFF. The CDR3 coding sequence is TGTGCCAGCAGTGAGAGAGCCCCCTACAATGAGCAGTTCTTC.